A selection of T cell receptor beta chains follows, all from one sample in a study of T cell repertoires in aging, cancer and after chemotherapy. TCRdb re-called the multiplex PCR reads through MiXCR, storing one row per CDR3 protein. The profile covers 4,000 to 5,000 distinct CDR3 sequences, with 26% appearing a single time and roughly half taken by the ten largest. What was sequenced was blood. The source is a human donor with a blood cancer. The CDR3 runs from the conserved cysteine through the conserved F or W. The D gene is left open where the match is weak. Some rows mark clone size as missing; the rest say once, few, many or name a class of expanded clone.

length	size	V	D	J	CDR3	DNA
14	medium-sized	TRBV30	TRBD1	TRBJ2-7	CAWSVGQGTYEQYF	TGTGCCTGGAGTGTAGGACAGGGGACCTACGAGCAGTACTTC
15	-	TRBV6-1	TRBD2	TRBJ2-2	CASTELAGDTGELFF	TGTGCCAGCACCGAGCTAGCGGGGGACACCGGGGAGCTGTTTTTT
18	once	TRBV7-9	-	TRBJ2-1	CASSLRGGPGQRYNEQFF	TGTGCCAGCAGCCTAAGGGGGGGGCCGGGACAGCGATACAATGAGCAGTTCTTC
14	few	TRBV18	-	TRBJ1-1	CASSSQMDRSEAFF	TGTGCCAGCTCATCTCAAATGGACCGGAGTGAAGCTTTCTTT
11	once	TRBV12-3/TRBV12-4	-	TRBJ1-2	CASTGVGGYTF	TGTGCCAGCACAGGGGTGGGTGGCTACACCTTC
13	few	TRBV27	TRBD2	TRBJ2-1	CASRGLAGGRQFF	TGTGCCAGCAGAGGACTAGCGGGAGGACGGCAGTTCTTC
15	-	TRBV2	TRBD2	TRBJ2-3	CASSVIVSSGIAQYF	TGTGCCAGCAGTGTTATCGTGTCTAGCGGGATCGCGCAGTATTTT
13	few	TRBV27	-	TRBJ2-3	CASSSLPTDTQYF	TGTGCCAGCAGTTCGCTCCCCACAGATACGCAGTATTTT
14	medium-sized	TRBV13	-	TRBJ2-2	CASSIQENTGELFF	TGTGCCAGCAGCATACAGGAAAACACCGGGGAGCTGTTTTTT
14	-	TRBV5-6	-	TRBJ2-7	CASSDVRVTYEQYF	TGTGCCAGCAGCGATGTCAGGGTGACCTACGAGCAGTACTTC
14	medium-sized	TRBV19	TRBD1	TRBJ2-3	CATKRTGFTDTQYF	TGTGCCACAAAGCGGACAGGGTTCACAGATACGCAGTATTTT
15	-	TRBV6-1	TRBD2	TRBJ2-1	CASTGLSGGAVEQFF	TGTGCCAGCACCGGACTAAGCGGGGGGGCGGTTGAGCAGTTCTTC
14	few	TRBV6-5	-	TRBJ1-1	CASSYGEGWSEAFF	TGTGCCAGCAGTTACGGGGAGGGCTGGTCTGAAGCTTTCTTT
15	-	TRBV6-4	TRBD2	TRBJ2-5	CASSETSGGVETQYF	TGTGCCAGCAGTGAGACTAGCGGGGGAGTTGAGACCCAGTACTTC
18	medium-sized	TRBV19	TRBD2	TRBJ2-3	CASSRGLAGGPIRNTQYF	TGTGCCAGTAGTAGAGGACTAGCGGGAGGGCCCATCCGAAATACGCAGTATTTT
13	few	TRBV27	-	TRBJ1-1	CASRLWGNTEAFF	TGTGCCAGCAGATTATGGGGGAACACTGAAGCTTTCTTT
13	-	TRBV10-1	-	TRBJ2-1	CASSESTANEQFF	TGCGCCAGCAGTGAGTCGACAGCAAATGAGCAGTTCTTC
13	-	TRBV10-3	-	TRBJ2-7	CAISLRADDEQYF	TGTGCCATCAGCCTCAGGGCTGATGACGAGCAGTACTTC
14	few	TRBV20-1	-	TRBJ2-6	CSASRASGANVLTF	TGCAGTGCTAGTAGGGCCTCTGGGGCCAACGTCCTGACTTTC
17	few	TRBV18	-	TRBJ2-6	CASSPAGSLSGANVLTF	TGTGCCAGCTCACCAGCAGGGAGTCTCTCTGGGGCCAACGTCCTGACTTTC
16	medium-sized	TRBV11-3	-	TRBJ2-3	CASNPGGRAGTDTQYF	TGTGCCAGCAACCCAGGGGGGCGGGCTGGCACAGATACGCAGTATTTT
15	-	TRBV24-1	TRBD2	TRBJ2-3	CATSGTSELTDTQYF	TGTGCCACCAGTGGTACTAGCGAGCTCACAGATACGCAGTATTTT
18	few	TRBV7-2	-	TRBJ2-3	CASSSIAFTSSSGDTQYF	TGTGCCAGCAGCTCCATCGCCTTCACTAGCAGTTCCGGAGATACGCAGTATTTT
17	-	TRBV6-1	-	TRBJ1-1	CASILTRGGQLLPEAFF	TGTGCCAGCATCCTCACGAGGGGTGGACAGTTGCTCCCTGAAGCTTTCTTT
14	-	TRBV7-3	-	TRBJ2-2	CASTARQNTGELFF	TGTGCCAGCACCGCAAGGCAGAACACCGGGGAGCTGTTTTTT
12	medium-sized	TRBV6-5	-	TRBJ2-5	CASSLRGQTQYF	TGTGCCAGCAGTCTCAGGGGTCAGACCCAGTACTTC
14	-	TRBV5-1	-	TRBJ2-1	CASSLDRRTWEEFF	TGCGCCAGCAGCTTGGATCGGAGGACCTGGGAAGAGTTCTTC
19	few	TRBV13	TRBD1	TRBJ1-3	CASTYLVTGGAGFGNTIYF	TGTGCCAGCACCTATTTGGTAACAGGGGGCGCGGGCTTTGGAAACACCATATATTTT
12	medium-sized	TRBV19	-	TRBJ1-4	CASSIGGKKLFF	TGTGCCAGTAGTATCGGAGGGAAAAAACTGTTTTTT
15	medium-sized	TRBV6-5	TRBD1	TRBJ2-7	CASSYVPDRAYEQYF	TGTGCCAGCAGTTACGTTCCTGACAGGGCGTACGAGCAGTACTTC
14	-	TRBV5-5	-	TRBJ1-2	CASSRPDVNYGYTF	TGCGCCAGCAGCCGCCCGGATGTGAACTATGGCTACACCTTC
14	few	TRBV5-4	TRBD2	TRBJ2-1	CASSFSGSLNEQFF	TGTGCCAGCAGCTTTAGCGGGAGTTTAAATGAGCAGTTCTTC
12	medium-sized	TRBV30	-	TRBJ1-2	CAWSTTYYGYTF	TGTGCCTGGTCAACCACCTACTATGGCTACACCTTC
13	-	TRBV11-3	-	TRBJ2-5	CASIDAVRETQYF	TGTGCCAGCATCGATGCGGTACGAGAGACCCAGTACTTC
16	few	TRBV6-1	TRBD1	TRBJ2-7	CASSEIGGTGSSEQYF	TGTGCCAGCAGTGAAATAGGAGGGACAGGGTCTAGCGAGCAGTACTTC
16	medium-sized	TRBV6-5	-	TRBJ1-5	CASSTSWGGGNQPQHF	TGTGCCAGCAGCACATCCTGGGGGGGAGGCAATCAGCCCCAGCATTTT
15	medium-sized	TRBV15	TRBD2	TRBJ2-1	CATSRDGGAYNEQFF	TGTGCCACCAGCAGAGACGGGGGGGCCTACAATGAGCAGTTCTTC
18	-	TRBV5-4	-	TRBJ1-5	CARSRAGTLSGFNQPQHF	TGTGCCAGATCCCGAGCCGGGACTCTGAGTGGGTTTAATCAGCCCCAGCATTTT
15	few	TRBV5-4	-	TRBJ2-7	CASSFLGQGTYEQYF	TGTGCCAGCAGCTTTCTTGGTCAGGGGACCTACGAGCAGTACTTC
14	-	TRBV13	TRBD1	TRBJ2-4	CASSLLDRGNIQYF	TGTGCCAGCAGCTTACTCGACAGGGGAAACATTCAGTACTTC
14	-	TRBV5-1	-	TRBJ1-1	CASSRESRNTEAFF	TGCGCCAGCAGCAGGGAATCGAGGAACACTGAAGCTTTCTTT
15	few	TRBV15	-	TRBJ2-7	CATSRGGAFSYEQYF	TGTGCCACCAGCAGAGGTGGAGCGTTTTCCTACGAGCAGTACTTC
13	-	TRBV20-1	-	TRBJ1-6	CSAPDGGNSPLHF	TGCAGTGCCCCAGACGGGGGTAATTCACCCCTCCACTTT
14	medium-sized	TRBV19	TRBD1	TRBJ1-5	CASSSRGLNQPQHF	TGTGCCAGTAGTTCTAGGGGGCTCAATCAGCCCCAGCATTTT
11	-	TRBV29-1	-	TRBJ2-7	CSVNYGYEQYF	TGCAGCGTTAATTATGGCTACGAGCAGTACTTC
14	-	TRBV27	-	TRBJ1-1	CASSSSTGLTEAFF	TGTGCCAGCAGTTCGAGTACAGGGCTCACTGAAGCTTTCTTT
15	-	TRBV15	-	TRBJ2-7	CATSSQTGTKYEQYF	TGTGCCACCAGCAGCCAGACCGGGACAAAGTACGAGCAGTACTTC
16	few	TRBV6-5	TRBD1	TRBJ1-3	CASSYGTGTGGYPIYF	TGTGCCAGCAGTTACGGGACAGGGACCGGAGGGTATCCCATATATTTT
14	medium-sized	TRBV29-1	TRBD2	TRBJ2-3	CSAPSREGLDTQYF	TGCAGCGCTCCTAGCCGGGAGGGCCTGGATACGCAGTATTTT
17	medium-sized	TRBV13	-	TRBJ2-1	CASSHNEDSRSYNEQFF	TGTGCCAGCAGTCACAACGAAGACAGTCGCTCCTACAATGAGCAGTTCTTC